Sequencing of this T cell receptor (beta chain) was carried out in a study of identical twins. Findings of the study overall: In cord blood, abundant beta clonotypes had fewer insertions; memory showed no trend. Out-of-frame sharing of TCR alpha in monozygotic twins was underestimated by models. Where beta out-of-frame sequences were concerned, excess twin sharing was weaker. The same donors were not followed; conclusions instead depended on cross-sectional statistical analysis.

Comment on this clonotype: Antigen unknown.

Germline loops: CDR1 MNHNY, CDR2 SVGAGI (reference sequence). Trimming left V 5 bases short and J 3 bases short, with 7 bases between. The CDR3 runs to 12 residues. TCRdb passed the 5' RACE reads through MiXCR, listing each CDR3 protein once. The sample lists 400,000 to 600,000 distinct CDR3 sequences; 20% to 25% were seen once. These sequences were also reported in another study, on yellow fever vaccine responses in identical twins.

The source is a woman aged 18-29 years in good health. Sequenced input: CD4+ T cells sorted from blood. The chain recombines TRBV6-6 with TRBJ1-1, with no clear D. This CDR3 is CASSNVYTEAFF. The DNA of the CDR3 is TGTGCCAGCAGTAACGTATACACTGAAGCTTTCTTT.